Below, 20 T cell receptor beta chains from the same sample are listed, as sequenced in a study of blood T cell repertoires in COVID-19. Libraries were prepared by immunoSEQ multiplex PCR; TCRdb keeps only in-frame clonotypes and omits some of them. The table shows some 100,000 clones, with more than 70% occurring only once. Specimen: peripheral blood. Source of these receptors: a woman at least 80 years old with active COVID-19.

This chain connects TRBV4-3 to TRBJ2-5; 8 bases agree with TRBD2. CDR3 length: 13 residues. CDR1 is LGHNA and CDR2 is YSLEER in the germline V gene. Unmatched junction bases numbered 5, after V lost 1 base and J lost 10 bases. CDR3 coding DNA: TGCGCCAGCAGCCAAGGCCATAGCGGGGTCCAGTACTTC. Translation gives CASSQGHSGVQYF.

V and J are TRBV27 and TRBJ1-5; D not certain. Trimming took off 5 bases at V and 6 bases at J, with 14 bases between the two ends. The CDR3 has 14 amino acids. Germline CDR1 MNHEY, CDR2 SMNVEV (reference sequence). The DNA of the CDR3 is TGTGCCAGCAGTCCGTCCTCGGGGTCTCAGCCCCAGCATTTT. This sequence encodes CASSPSSGSQPQHF.

This sequence joins TRBV7-2 and TRBJ1-2, with TRBD1 matching over 10 bases. This CDR3 has 15 residues. Germline CDR1 and CDR2: SGHTA and FQGNSA. V gave up 5 bases and J gave up 5 bases; unmatched junction bases: 8. The CDR3 here is CASSPQTGGRYGYTF. Written as DNA, the CDR3 is TGTGCCAGCAGCCCTCAGACAGGGGGCAGATATGGCTACACCTTC.

The chain is built from TRBV6-5 and TRBJ2-3, with D possibly being TRBD2 (6 bases). In germline, CDR1 is MNHEY, CDR2 SVGAGI. Trimming shortened V by 6 bases and J by 2 bases, and 12 bases separated the two germline ends. This CDR3 has 14 residues. The chain's CDR3 is CASSQAGPTDTQYF. The CDR3 nucleotides read TGTGCCAGCAGCCAGGCGGGGCCCACAGATACGCAGTATTTT.

The chain recombines TRBV5-1 with TRBJ2-3; D call uncertain. The V end lost 3 bases, the J end lost 4 bases, and 9 bases lay between the germline ends. The CDR3 runs to 13 residues. Germline V CDR1 and CDR2: SGHRS, YFSETQ. CDR3 loop: CASSSFQADTQYF. CDR3 nucleotide sequence: TGCGCCAGCAGCTCCTTCCAGGCAGATACGCAGTATTTT.

A single count supports this clone. This chain links TRBV7-3 with TRBJ2-1, with a tentative D call TRBD2 (6 bases). CDR3 length equals 15 residues. Germline CDR1 reads SGHTA; CDR2 reads FQGTGA. V lost 3 bases and J 8 bases, leaving 17 bases between the germline ends. The CDR3 loop reads CASSFRGGRGDEQFF. In DNA, the CDR3 is TGTGCCAGCAGCTTCCGAGGAGGGAGAGGGGATGAGCAGTTCTTC.

The rearrangement links TRBV2 to TRBJ2-1; TRBD2 aligns across 7 bases. The CDR3 totals 14 residues. In germline, CDR1 is SNHLY, CDR2 FYNNEI. Trimming removed 6 bases from V and 3 bases from J; junction bases left unmatched: 5. The CDR3 spells CASRQGLVYNEQFF. The DNA for the CDR3 is TGTGCCAGCAGACAAGGACTAGTCTACAATGAGCAGTTCTTC.

The chain uses TRBV5-1 and TRBJ2-2; D might be TRBD2 (5 bases). V was clipped by 1 base and J by 0 bases, with 16 bases between them. The CDR3 has 18 amino acids. Germline CDR1 and CDR2: SGHRS and YFSETQ. The CDR3 nucleotides are TGCGCCAGCAGCTTGTTTTTGCGGGCGCTTACGAACACCGGGGAGCTGTTTTTT. Residues: CASSLFLRALTNTGELFF.

V gene TRBV7-2 combines with J gene TRBJ1-6; 7 nucleotides line up with TRBD1. J was trimmed by 10 bases and V by 3 bases; bases with no gene match: 3. Germline assignment: CDR1 SGHTA and CDR2 FQGNSA. The length of the CDR3 is 13 residues. The chain's CDR3 is CASSFDRVSPLHF. The CDR3 region has the DNA TGTGCCAGCAGCTTTGACAGGGTGTCACCCCTCCACTTT.

This chain uses TRBV7-2 with TRBJ1-3; D is possibly TRBD1 (5 bases). In germline, CDR1 is SGHTA, CDR2 FQGNSA. V dropped 6 bases and J dropped 0 bases, with 12 bases sitting between them. This CDR3 region has 15 residues. The CDR3 reads CASRPQGNSGNTIYF. In nucleotides, the CDR3 is TGTGCCAGCAGGCCTCAGGGAAACTCTGGAAACACCATATATTTT. The variable domain in full, with the rest retrieved from reference TRBV7-2 and TRBJ1-3, is GAGVSQSPSNKVTEKGKDVELRCDPISGHTALYWYRQSLGQGLEFLIYFQGNSAPDKSGLPSDRFSAERTGGSVSTLTIQRTQQEDSAVYLCASRPQGNSGNTIYFGEGSWLTVV.

The V call is TRBV6-1, the J call TRBJ1-5; weak D call: TRBD1 (6 bases). Germline loops: CDR1 MNHNS, CDR2 SASEGT. This CDR3 spans 13 amino acids. Trimming cost V 3 bases and J 5 bases, with 8 bases left between them. CDR3 sequence reads: CASSDRGHQPQHF. The CDR3 nucleotides are TGTGCCAGCAGTGACAGGGGCCATCAGCCCCAGCATTTT.

The gene calls are TRBV18 and TRBJ2-7, with 11 bases that match TRBD1. Per germline, CDR1 KGHSH and CDR2 LQKENI. The CDR3 runs to 15 residues. The trim removed 6 bases at V and 5 bases at J, leaving 9 bases unmatched. The CDR3 bases are TGTGCCAGCTCGCGGACCCGGACAGGGGGCGACGAGCAGTACTTC. Translating gives CASSRTRTGGDEQYF. The variable domain in full, with the rest retrieved from reference TRBV18 and TRBJ2-7, is NAGVMQNPRHLVRRRGQEARLRCSPMKGHSHVYWYRQLPEEGLKFMVYLQKENIIDESGMPKERFSAEFPKEGPSILRIQQVVRGDSAAYFCASSRTRTGGDEQYFGPGTRLTVT.

This clone has more than one count but fewer than ten. The V and J genes are TRBV24-1 and TRBJ2-1, with TRBD2 matching over 14 bases. Per germline, CDR1 KGHDR and CDR2 SFDVKD. The CDR3 is 16 residues long. V lost 6 bases, J lost 7 bases, and 7 bases stayed unmatched. The CDR3 bases are TGTGCCACCAGTTTGGGCGGGACTAGCGGGAGAAATGAGCAGTTCTTC. Its protein is CATSLGGTSGRNEQFF.

The J gene is TRBJ2-1, the V gene TRBV10-3, with D perhaps matching TRBD2 (5 bases). The CDR3 has 14 amino acids. Trimming removed 7 bases at V and 5 bases at J, with 15 bases between. Per germline, CDR1 ENHRY and CDR2 SYGVKD. CDR3 coding DNA: TGTGCCATCACCCCCTTCCCCGGGGACAATGAGCAGTTCTTC. Translating it yields CAITPFPGDNEQFF.

This chain links TRBV6-1 with TRBJ2-1; a weak D match, TRBD1 (5 bases). Germline V gene data show CDR1 as MNHNS and CDR2 as SASEGT. Trimming shortened V by 0 bases and J by 10 bases, and 10 bases separated the two germline ends. The CDR3 spans 13 residues. CDR3 amino acids: CASSEARGTEQFF. The CDR3 coding sequence is TGTGCCAGCAGTGAAGCTAGGGGAACCGAGCAGTTCTTC.

This rearrangement joins TRBV28 to TRBJ2-4; D not certain. With 5 bases removed from V and 0 bases from J, the gap between germline ends came to 11 bases. The CDR3 has 15 amino acids. Looked up from germline, CDR1 is MDHEN and CDR2 is SYDVKM. The CDR3 DNA reads as TGTGCCAGCAGTCCGCCGACAATAGCCAAAAACATTCAGTACTTC. This sequence encodes CASSPPTIAKNIQYF. Together with reference TRBV28 and TRBJ2-4, the CDR3 gives the full variable domain: DVKVTQSSRYLVKRTGEKVFLECVQDMDHENMFWYRQDPGLGLRLIYFSYDVKMKEKGDIPEGYSVSREKKERFSLILESASTNQTSMYLCASSPPTIAKNIQYFGAGTRLSVL.

This chain uses TRBV10-3 with TRBJ1-2; a weak D match, TRBD1 (6 bases). V lost 2 bases and J 5 bases, leaving 12 bases between the germline ends. The CDR3 has 14 amino acids. CDR1 is ENHRY, CDR2 SYGVKD, per germline. The CDR3 region is CAISEPGQFYGYTF. CDR3 nucleotides: TGTGCCATCAGTGAGCCTGGACAGTTTTATGGCTACACCTTC.

CDR3 DNA: TGTGCCAGCAGCTTGGACGGGGGAGGCTACAATGAGCAGTTCTTC. The encoded protein is CASSLDGGGYNEQFF. The genes are TRBV5-8 and TRBJ2-1, with D possibly TRBD2 on 6 matching bases. V was clipped by 0 bases and J by 3 bases, with 10 bases between them. Germline V CDR1 and CDR2: SGHTS, YDEGEE. The CDR3 sequence is 15 residues long.

The table lists this clone with a count of one. The chain links TRBV28 to TRBJ1-1; no clear D gene. The germline V gene has CDR1 MDHEN and CDR2 SYDVKM. V was clipped by 6 bases and J by 4 bases, with 12 bases between them. The CDR3 loop spans 13 amino acids. In DNA form, the CDR3 reads TGTGCCAGCAGCCCCACATCAGTCACTGAAGCTTTCTTT. Its protein is CASSPTSVTEAFF.

The V gene is TRBV2, the J gene TRBJ2-7; 11 nucleotides line up with TRBD1. Germline V gene sequence: CDR1 SNHLY, CDR2 FYNNEI. J was trimmed by 3 bases and V by 9 bases; bases with no gene match: 4. This CDR3 is built from 13 residues. The CDR3 sequence: CARGGQGDYEQYF. DNA of the CDR3: TGTGCCAGGGGGGGACAGGGGGACTACGAGCAGTACTTC.